This T cell receptor beta chain is drawn from a study of T cell repertoires in cytomegalovirus infection. From the reads, TCRdb called clonotypes with MiXCR, one entry per CDR3 protein. In the table there are more than 500,000 distinct CDR3 sequences, approximately 15% of which are singletons. This clonotype was observed many times. The sample comprised CD8+ T cells from PBMCs. This TCR was sampled from a human donor in good health (CMV status not recorded). Some clones in this sample may be carry-over from other donors' samples.

The CDR3 is CASSFLDPGGYEQYF. Written as DNA, the CDR3 is TGTGCCAGCAGCTTCCTAGATCCCGGGGGATACGAGCAGTACTTC. V gene TRBV7-9 combines with J gene TRBJ2-7; possibly TRBD2 for D (6 bases). In germline, CDR1 is SEHNR, CDR2 FQNEAQ (reference sequence). This CDR3 is 15 amino acids long. The germline V and J ends were trimmed by 3 bases and 4 bases, with 16 bases remaining between them.